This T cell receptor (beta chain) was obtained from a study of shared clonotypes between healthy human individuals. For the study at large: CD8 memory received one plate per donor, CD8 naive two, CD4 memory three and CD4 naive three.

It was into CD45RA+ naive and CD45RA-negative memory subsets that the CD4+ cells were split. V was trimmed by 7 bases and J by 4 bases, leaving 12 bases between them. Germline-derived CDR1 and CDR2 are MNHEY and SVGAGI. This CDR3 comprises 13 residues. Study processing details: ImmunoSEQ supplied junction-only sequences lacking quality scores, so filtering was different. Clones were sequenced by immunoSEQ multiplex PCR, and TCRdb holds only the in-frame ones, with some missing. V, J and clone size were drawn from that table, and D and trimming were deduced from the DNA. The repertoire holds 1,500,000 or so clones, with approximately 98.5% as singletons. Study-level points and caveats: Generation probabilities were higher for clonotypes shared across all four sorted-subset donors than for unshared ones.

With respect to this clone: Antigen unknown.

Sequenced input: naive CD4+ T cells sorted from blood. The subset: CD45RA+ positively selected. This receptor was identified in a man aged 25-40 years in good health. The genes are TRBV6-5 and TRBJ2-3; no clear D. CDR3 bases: TGTGCCAGCACCTCTCCGTTCCCAGATACGCAGTATTTT. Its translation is CASTSPFPDTQYF.